The rows below give T cell receptor beta chains drawn from one sample of a study of blood T cells in healthy people across ages. TCRdb re-derived calls from the 5' RACE reads in MiXCR, one entry per CDR3 protein. The sample has hundreds of thousands of distinct CDR3 sequences; 49% are singletons. The sequenced sample consisted of blood. All receptors come from a woman aged 60-75 years in good health. Each CDR3 is given with its conserved first and last residue. Each record gives: J gene, V gene, D gene, clone size, CDR3 protein, CDR3 DNA. The D gene is left open where the match is weak. Part of the rows lack a size; the others show once, few, many or a class for expanded clones.

J gene: TRBJ2-7
V gene: TRBV5-1
D gene: .
clone size: few
CDR3 protein: CASSFRPSYEQYF
CDR3 DNA: TGCGCCAGCAGCTTTCGCCCCTCCTACGAGCAGTACTTC

J gene: TRBJ1-1
V gene: TRBV7-2
D gene: TRBD1
clone size: .
CDR3 protein: CAGSLLGQALAFF
CDR3 DNA: TGTGCCGGCAGCTTACTAGGACAGGCTCTAGCTTTCTTT

J gene: TRBJ2-4
V gene: TRBV7-2
D gene: .
clone size: .
CDR3 protein: CASSALAKNIQYF
CDR3 DNA: TGTGCCAGCAGCGCCTTAGCCAAAAACATTCAGTACTTC

J gene: TRBJ2-7
V gene: TRBV20-1
D gene: TRBD2
clone size: .
CDR3 protein: CSALGLAGGPGYNEQYF
CDR3 DNA: TGCAGTGCCCTTGGACTAGCGGGAGGGCCGGGGTACAATGAGCAGTACTTC

J gene: TRBJ2-7
V gene: TRBV9
D gene: .
clone size: few
CDR3 protein: CASSVDAVTYEQYF
CDR3 DNA: TGTGCCAGCAGCGTAGATGCTGTTACCTACGAGCAGTACTTC

J gene: TRBJ2-5
V gene: TRBV11-2
D gene: .
clone size: .
CDR3 protein: CASSVGAGVGTQYF
CDR3 DNA: TGTGCCAGCAGCGTAGGGGCAGGGGTGGGGACCCAGTACTTC

J gene: TRBJ2-7
V gene: TRBV5-1
D gene: .
clone size: few
CDR3 protein: CASSLARVWDEQYF
CDR3 DNA: TGCGCCAGCAGCTTGGCTAGGGTCTGGGACGAGCAGTACTTC

J gene: TRBJ2-7
V gene: TRBV28
D gene: .
clone size: few
CDR3 protein: CASSFSGPHSYEQYF
CDR3 DNA: TGTGCCAGCAGCTTTTCGGGACCGCACTCCTACGAGCAGTACTTC

J gene: TRBJ2-7
V gene: TRBV5-1
D gene: TRBD2
clone size: few
CDR3 protein: CASSFTASGPYEQYF
CDR3 DNA: TGCGCCAGCAGCTTCACTGCTAGCGGCCCCTACGAGCAGTACTTC

J gene: TRBJ2-5
V gene: TRBV28
D gene: TRBD1
clone size: .
CDR3 protein: CASTIRQGAWETQYF
CDR3 DNA: TGTGCCAGCACCATCCGACAGGGGGCTTGGGAGACCCAGTACTTC

J gene: TRBJ2-3
V gene: TRBV15
D gene: .
clone size: .
CDR3 protein: CATSRSSETDTQYF
CDR3 DNA: TGTGCCACCAGCAGATCTAGCGAGACAGATACGCAGTATTTT

J gene: TRBJ2-7
V gene: TRBV25-1
D gene: TRBD2
clone size: many
CDR3 protein: CASSDPRGGGDYEQYF
CDR3 DNA: TGTGCCAGCAGTGATCCCCGGGGGGGCGGAGATTACGAGCAGTACTTC

J gene: TRBJ2-7
V gene: TRBV19
D gene: .
clone size: .
CDR3 protein: CASSRQQGYEQYF
CDR3 DNA: TGTGCCAGTAGTCGCCAACAGGGATACGAGCAGTACTTC

J gene: TRBJ1-1
V gene: TRBV29-1
D gene: TRBD1
clone size: .
CDR3 protein: CSVENPTGRGTEAFF
CDR3 DNA: TGCAGCGTGGAAAATCCGACAGGGCGGGGCACTGAAGCTTTCTTT

J gene: TRBJ2-1
V gene: TRBV27
D gene: TRBD2
clone size: .
CDR3 protein: CASSPAPTSGRGEQFF
CDR3 DNA: TGTGCCAGCAGCCCGGCCCCAACTAGCGGGAGGGGTGAGCAGTTCTTC

J gene: TRBJ2-5
V gene: TRBV7-2
D gene: .
clone size: .
CDR3 protein: CASTPQVGPYNEQYF
CDR3 DNA: TGTGCCAGCACCCCTCAGGTGGGCCCCTACAATGAGCAGTACTTC

J gene: TRBJ2-7
V gene: TRBV20-1
D gene: TRBD2
clone size: few
CDR3 protein: CSARDPLAGLTYEQYF
CDR3 DNA: TGCAGTGCTAGAGACCCCTTAGCGGGGTTAACCTACGAGCAGTACTTC

J gene: TRBJ2-5
V gene: TRBV7-2
D gene: .
clone size: few
CDR3 protein: CASSLNSPAKETQYF
CDR3 DNA: TGTGCCAGCAGCTTAAACAGCCCAGCCAAAGAGACCCAGTACTTC

J gene: TRBJ1-4
V gene: TRBV20-1
D gene: .
clone size: .
CDR3 protein: CSARDGRVNEKLFF
CDR3 DNA: TGCAGTGCTAGAGATGGCAGAGTTAATGAAAAACTGTTTTTT

J gene: TRBJ2-1
V gene: TRBV4-1
D gene: TRBD2
clone size: few
CDR3 protein: CASSPTGEGFF
CDR3 DNA: TGCGCCAGCAGCCCGACTGGGGAGGGGTTCTTC

J gene: TRBJ1-5
V gene: TRBV27
D gene: TRBD1
clone size: .
CDR3 protein: CASRPPGQRNQPQHF
CDR3 DNA: TGTGCCAGCAGACCTCCGGGACAGAGGAATCAGCCCCAGCATTTT

J gene: TRBJ1-2
V gene: TRBV7-2
D gene: TRBD1
clone size: .
CDR3 protein: CASSFGQGANYGYTF
CDR3 DNA: TGTGCCAGCAGCTTCGGACAGGGAGCTAACTATGGCTACACCTTC

J gene: TRBJ2-3
V gene: TRBV20-1
D gene: .
clone size: few
CDR3 protein: CSSLGEGRTDTQYF
CDR3 DNA: TGCAGTTCCCTCGGTGAGGGGCGCACAGATACGCAGTATTTT

J gene: TRBJ2-1
V gene: TRBV4-3
D gene: .
clone size: .
CDR3 protein: CACSQVGVGGLNEQFF
CDR3 DNA: TGCGCCTGCAGCCAAGTGGGGGTAGGAGGGTTGAATGAGCAGTTCTTC

J gene: TRBJ2-3
V gene: TRBV10-3
D gene: .
clone size: few
CDR3 protein: CAISESATSTDTQYF
CDR3 DNA: TGTGCCATCAGTGAGTCGGCAACTAGCACAGATACGCAGTATTTT

J gene: TRBJ1-2
V gene: TRBV5-6
D gene: .
clone size: few
CDR3 protein: CASSAMRYGYTF
CDR3 DNA: TGTGCCAGCAGTGCGATGAGGTATGGCTACACCTTC

J gene: TRBJ1-6
V gene: TRBV4-2
D gene: .
clone size: .
CDR3 protein: CASSPTLRDSPLHF
CDR3 DNA: TGTGCCAGCAGCCCAACCCTCAGGGATTCACCCCTCCACTTT

J gene: TRBJ2-7
V gene: TRBV4-2
D gene: .
clone size: .
CDR3 protein: CASSQVVAEFYNEQYF
CDR3 DNA: TGTGCCAGCAGCCAAGTAGTTGCGGAATTCTACAATGAGCAGTACTTC

J gene: TRBJ2-1
V gene: TRBV7-9
D gene: TRBD2
clone size: .
CDR3 protein: CASSLGDSGNEQFF
CDR3 DNA: TGTGCCAGCAGCTTGGGGGATAGCGGGAATGAGCAGTTCTTC

J gene: TRBJ2-3
V gene: TRBV2
D gene: .
clone size: .
CDR3 protein: CASKWSGQSTGTQYF
CDR3 DNA: TGTGCCAGCAAATGGAGCGGGCAGAGCACAGGTACGCAGTATTTT